The present entry profiles one T cell receptor (beta chain) with its context. Likely a read error: the CDR3 ends without its conserved phenylalanine or tryptophan. The limits of the CDR3 on the DNA are not certain, so only TCRdb's listed CDR3 is given. The record originates from a study of T-cell memory formation after mild COVID-19. From the 5' RACE reads, TCRdb called clonotypes with MiXCR, one entry per CDR3 protein. This table holds hundreds of thousands of distinct CDR3 sequences, about 23% found once. The CDR3 region is 13 residues in length, termini included. CDR1 and CDR2 from the germline V gene are LGHDT and YNNKEL (reference sequence).

This chain links TRBV3-1 with TRBJ1-1; the table's D gene call, TRBD1, was not cross checked with the DNA. The sequenced sample was PBMCs or a T cell subset sorted from them (not recorded which). This sequence originates from an adult woman who had mild COVID-19 (a few samples of this study predate the infection). Cell type and time point are not known. CDR3 protein: CASSPTRDAELCV.